The clone carrying this T cell receptor (beta chain) was detected a few times. What it recognizes is unknown. Using its own MiXCR run on the 5' RACE reads, TCRdb lists one record per CDR3 protein. The table includes 200,000 to 250,000 distinct CDR3 sequences, under 12% detected once. The sample is drawn from a study of identical twins. Study-wide points: Partly confounded zero-insertion analyses could result from invariant MAIT and iNKT cells.

The TCR comes from a man aged 50 to 59 in good health. Sequencing was done on a sample of memory T cells sorted from blood.

The DNA of the CDR3 is TGTGCCAGCAGCGCCCCGGGACAGGGGTACGAGCAGTACTTC. Its protein product is CASSAPGQGYEQYF. The rearrangement links TRBV6-1 to TRBJ2-7; 10 positions match TRBD1. Per germline, CDR1 MNHNS and CDR2 SASEGT. The CDR3 contains 14 residues. V shed 6 bases and J 4 bases; nucleotides not matched to a gene: 6.